Reported below is one T cell receptor beta chain. Its antigen remains unidentified. Whoever was chosen for sequencing had shown CD8+CD57+ cell expansion by flow cytometry. Profiling that covered TCR beta VDJ and CDR3 relied on genomic DNA as its template. From the reads, TCRdb called clonotypes with MiXCR, one entry per CDR3 protein. The data show some 160,000 distinct CDR3 sequences, with around 48% seen just once and over 25% held by the top ten. These data originate in a study of CD8+CD57+ T cells in acquired aplastic anemia. Overall study context: Mean DNA quantity obtained from sorted CD4+ and CD8+ cells was 3 to 4 ug.

V lost 0 bases, J lost 10 bases, and 13 bases stayed unmatched. CDR1 and CDR2 (germline): LNHNV, YYDKDF (reference sequence). There are 16 residues in the CDR3. Findings of the study overall: Researchers report that around 30 CD8+ CDR3 sequences appeared in both patients and controls.

This chain connects TRBV15 to TRBJ2-3, with 7 nucleotides matching TRBD2. Specimen: sorted CD4+, CD8+, or CD8+CD57+ T cells (not recorded which) from PBMCs. The sequence was collected from a human donor with aplastic anemia. Here the CDR3 DNA reads TGTGCCACCAGCAGAGATTGGAGGATCCGGGACTATGCGCAGTATTTT. This gives the protein CATSRDWRIRDYAQYF.